The present entry profiles one T cell receptor beta chain with its context. Its recognized antigen is unknown. The input lacks base qualities; no much larger clone sits a single base away. This specimen comes from a study of PD-1 blockade in mismatch repair-deficient tumors (dated by TCRdb to the late 2010s). For the wider study: The trial enrolled 85 to 100 consecutive patients with some twelve mismatch repair-deficient cancer types between late 2013 and 2016, all previously treated and progressing. Tumor-associated T cell clones in the peripheral blood of patients responding to PD-1 blockade were tracked using deep sequencing of TCR CDR3 regions. Points the paper makes about the study in general: Clones residing in the tumor, which were often undetectable in blood before treatment, expanded quickly after pembrolizumab and then contracted, generally before radiologic responses.

The library came from the immunoSEQ multiplex PCR assay. In its TCRdb copy, this immuneACCESS table keeps in-frame sequences only and misses some clones. Where compared with another copy, unresolved V genes explain less than half of these, and the others have no known cause. The sample table holds under 75,000 clones, of which roughly 88% were seen once. The top ten hold approximately 15% of the sample. Mismatch repair deficiency in every enrolled patient was established by polymerase chain reaction or immunohistochemistry. TCR sequencing was carried out for a few patients who responded to pembrolizumab therapy. Pembrolizumab PD-1 blockade was prospectively tested in advanced mismatch repair-deficient cancers, regardless of tissue of origin, in the phase II trial. Peripheral blood T cell samples were collected serially, before PD-1 blockade began and at several time points afterward. Blood sampling time points were reported as weeks after the first dose of pembrolizumab.

Trimming takes 1 base from V and 1 base from J, and the germline ends sit 9 bases apart. From its cysteine to its phenylalanine, the CDR3 spans 15 amino acids. The kept DNA is CDR3 alone, 45 bases in frame from the first base. From the germline V gene, CDR1 is SGHRS and CDR2 is YFSETQ. The chain employs TRBV5-1 and TRBJ2-1; no D segment can be confidently identified. Sequenced here: peripheral blood, sampled 52 weeks after starting pembrolizumab. The receptor was derived from an adult with mismatch repair-deficient cancer. CDR3 region: CASSLSADSYNEQFF. The DNA sequence is as follows: TGCGCCAGCAGCTTGTCTGCGGATTCCTACAATGAGCAGTTCTTC.